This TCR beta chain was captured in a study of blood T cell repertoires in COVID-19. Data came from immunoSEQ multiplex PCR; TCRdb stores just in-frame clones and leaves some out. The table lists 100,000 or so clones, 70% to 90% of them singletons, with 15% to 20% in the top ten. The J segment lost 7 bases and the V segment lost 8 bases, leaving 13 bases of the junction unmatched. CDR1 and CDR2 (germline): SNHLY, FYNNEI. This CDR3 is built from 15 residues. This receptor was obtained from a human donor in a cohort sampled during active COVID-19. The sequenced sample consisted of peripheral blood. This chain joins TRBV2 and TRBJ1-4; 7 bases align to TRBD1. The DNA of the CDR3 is TGTGCCAGCCAGACAGGGTTCGGGTATAGTGAAAAACTGTTTTTT. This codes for CASQTGFGYSEKLFF.